Here is one T cell receptor beta chain with its context. Its antigen is as yet unknown. These data are taken from a study of CD8 T cells in ankylosing spondylitis. Study conclusions and caveats: In ankylosing spondylitis patients, matched synovial fluid reportedly showed significant enrichment of disease-linked clones. Seemingly distinctive of ankylosing spondylitis blood was a TCR beta motif formed by eight highly homologous variants.

Preparation of TCR beta libraries was done by quantitative 5'-RACE with molecular barcodes. TCRdb independently ran MiXCR on the 5' RACE reads; one entry per CDR3 protein. The table has 400,000 to 450,000 distinct CDR3 sequences, more than 15% seen once. The CDR3 runs to 13 residues. V lost 5 bases and J lost 7, with 11 bases in between. Germline CDR1 and CDR2: SGHAT and FQNNGV. The receptor comes from a male donor with ankylosing spondylitis. Sequencing used blood, either unsorted or a sorted T cell fraction (not recorded which). The chain is built from TRBV11-2 and TRBJ2-2; TRBD2 is a possible D gene (6 bases). CDR3 coding DNA: TGTGCCAGCAGCCAGACTAGGGGCGGGGAGCTGTTTTTT. Protein sequence: CASSQTRGGELFF. Full variable domain (remainder filled in from reference TRBV11-2 and TRBJ2-2): EAGVAQSPRYKIIEKRQSVAFWCNPISGHATLYWYQQILGQGPKLLIQFQNNGVVDDSQLPKDRFSAERLKGVDSTLKIQPAKLEDSAVYLCASSQTRGGELFFGEGSRLTVL.